These T cell receptor beta chains were read from a single sample in a study of T cell responses to AZD1222 COVID-19 vaccine. The table came from immunoSEQ multiplex PCR; TCRdb's copy has only in-frame clones and leaves some out. The sample records about 120,000 clones, approximately 90% being singletons. This specimen consisted of peripheral blood, obtained on day 0 of AZD1222 vaccination. These receptors all come from an adult in good health. The CDR3 runs from the conserved cysteine through the conserved F or W. A D gene is named only where the DNA matches it firmly. Clone size is not always given. Where it is, it says once, few, many or a class for expanded clones.

>TRBV15|TRBJ2-1|.|.
TGTGCCACCAGCAGAGGTACATCTTCCTCGGGATGGGAGCAGTTCTTC
CATSRGTSSSGWEQFF
>TRBV4-2|TRBJ1-5|.|.
TGTGCCAGCAGCCAAGAAGAGGGAAGGAGCAATCAGCCCCAGCATTTT
CASSQEEGRSNQPQHF
>TRBV9|TRBJ2-2|.|.
TGTGCCAGCAGCGTAGTAGCGGCGAACACCGGGGAGCTGTTTTTT
CASSVVAANTGELFF
>TRBV25-1|TRBJ2-7|.|.
TGTGCCAGCAGCGGGGTACAGGCATCCTACGAGCAGTACTTC
CASSGVQASYEQYF
>TRBV6-1|TRBJ2-4|.|.
TGTGCCAGCAGTGAAGCGCTTCGGAGGGGCATTCAGTACTTC
CASSEALRRGIQYF
>TRBV2|TRBJ1-6|.|.
TGTGCCAGCAGTATAACGGGCCCTGCCTTGAATTCACCCCTCCACTTT
CASSITGPALNSPLHF
>TRBV27|TRBJ1-1|.|TRBD1
TGTGCCAGCAGACAGGGGGCGGGCACTGAAGCTTTCTTT
CASRQGAGTEAFF
>TRBV11-3|TRBJ2-3|.|.
TGTGCCAGCAGCTTAGGTGTAGATACGCAGTATTTT
CASSLGVDTQYF
>TRBV5-8|TRBJ2-7|.|TRBD1
TGTGCCAGCAGCCCGGACGAGACAGGGTCCAACGAGCAGTACTTC
CASSPDETGSNEQYF
>TRBV24-1|TRBJ2-5|.|.
TGTGCCACCAGTGATTCAGGGGTGCGCGAGACCCAGTACTTC
CATSDSGVRETQYF
>TRBV4-3|TRBJ1-2|once|TRBD1
TGCGCCAGCAGCCTAGGGGGACAGGGAATTGGCTACACCTTC
CASSLGGQGIGYTF
>TRBV12-3/TRBV12-4|TRBJ1-3|.|.
TGTGCCAGCAGCCCGTCCTTTGGAAACACCATATATTTT
CASSPSFGNTIYF
>TRBV5-1|TRBJ1-1|.|.
TGCGCCAGCAGCCCACAAAGGGCCGGGAACACTGAAGCTTTCTTT
CASSPQRAGNTEAFF
>TRBV28|TRBJ1-2|.|TRBD1
TGTGCCAGCAGTTTACCAGGGGGAAACTATGGCTACACCTTC
CASSLPGGNYGYTF
>TRBV6-2/TRBV6-3|TRBJ2-6|once|.
TGTGCCAGCAGTCAACCTGGTCTCCACTCTGGGGCCAACGTCCTGACTTTC
CASSQPGLHSGANVLTF
>TRBV6-6|TRBJ2-1|.|.
TGTGCCAGCAGTCCAACCCAGAATGAGCAGTTCTTC
CASSPTQNEQFF
>TRBV30|TRBJ1-4|once|.
TGTGCCTGGAGTGTACTGATGGTCGAGGGCGAAAAACTGTTTTTT
CAWSVLMVEGEKLFF
>TRBV30|TRBJ2-7|.|.
TGTGCCTGGACCCCCCAGGTGGCGGGGGAGCAGTACTTC
CAWTPQVAGEQYF
>TRBV5-1|TRBJ2-7|.|.
TGCGCCAGCAGCTTGGGGGTGGGGAACGAGCAGTACTTC
CASSLGVGNEQYF
>TRBV14|TRBJ2-2|.|TRBD1
TGTGCCAGCAGCCCCCGGACAGGGACCGGGGAGCTGTTTTTT
CASSPRTGTGELFF
>TRBV6-4|TRBJ1-4|.|.
TGTGCCAGCAGTGACTCGACCAGGGTAGGTAATGAAAAACTGTTTTTT
CASSDSTRVGNEKLFF
>TRBV5-1|TRBJ2-3|.|.
TGCGCCAGCAGCAAGGTCCCTCGGGGCGCGATTAGCACAGATACGCAGTATTTT
CASSKVPRGAISTDTQYF
>TRBV7-6|TRBJ1-2|.|.
TGTGCCAGCAGCTCCGGTCCTGGCTATGGCTACACCTTC
CASSSGPGYGYTF
>TRBV19|TRBJ2-1|.|.
TGTGCCAGCGGGGGGCACGCCTACAATGAGCAGTTCTTC
CASGGHAYNEQFF
>TRBV7-9|TRBJ1-1|.|.
TGTGCCAGCAGCTTCCCAGGGAATTTGGGTGAAGCTTTCTTT
CASSFPGNLGEAFF
>TRBV5-1|TRBJ2-5|.|.
TGCGCCAGCAGCGTACAGGGAGAGGAGACCCAGTACTTC
CASSVQGEETQYF
>TRBV12-3/TRBV12-4|TRBJ1-1|.|.
TGTGCCAGCAGTCTGCAGGGAAGTTTTGGAGCTTTCTTT
CASSLQGSFGAFF
>TRBV13|TRBJ1-1|.|.
TGTGCCAGCAGCTTAGACGGGGAACGGACTGAAGCTTTCTTT
CASSLDGERTEAFF
>TRBV27|TRBJ1-2|.|.
TGTGCCAGCAGAGAAGCGGGACAAGCTAACTATGGCTACACCTTC
CASREAGQANYGYTF
>TRBV5-1|TRBJ1-2|.|.
TGCGCCAGCAGCTTTACCTCAGGGGCCTTTTCTAACTATGGCTACACCTTC
CASSFTSGAFSNYGYTF
>TRBV27|TRBJ2-7|.|TRBD1
TGTGCCAGCAGTTTACGGGGACAGGTTTACGAGCAGTACTTC
CASSLRGQVYEQYF
>TRBV7-6|TRBJ1-4|.|.
TGTGCCAGCAGCCTTACAGGGTTTCGGGAAAAACTGTTTTTT
CASSLTGFREKLFF
>TRBV7-2|TRBJ2-3|.|.
TGTGCCAGCAGCATAGACACGAGTACAGATACGCAGTATTTT
CASSIDTSTDTQYF
>TRBV27|TRBJ1-2|.|.
TGTGCCAGCAGTTTATCAGGGAAGTGGGGGTACTATGGCTACACCTTC
CASSLSGKWGYYGYTF
>TRBV21-1|TRBJ1-2|.|.
TGTGCCAGCAGCAGTAAAGGCTACACCTTC
CASSSKGYTF
>TRBV24-1|TRBJ1-5|.|.
TGTGCCACCAGTGATCGGCAGGGTCGCAATCAGCCCCAGCATTTT
CATSDRQGRNQPQHF
>TRBV6-5|TRBJ1-1|.|.
TGTGCCAGCAGCCCCACAGGGACCAGGAACACTGAAGCTTTCTTT
CASSPTGTRNTEAFF
>TRBV14|TRBJ1-2|.|.
TGTGCCAGCAGCCAAGCTCCGGGCGGGTATGGCTACACCTTC
CASSQAPGGYGYTF
>TRBV18|TRBJ1-5|.|TRBD1
TGTGCCAGCTCACTAGGCCGACAGGGGTCGTCTCAGCCCCAGCATTTT
CASSLGRQGSSQPQHF
>TRBV6-2/TRBV6-3|TRBJ1-1|.|.
TGTGCCAGCAGTTTCAGGCCGGGGATCACTGAAGCTTTCTTT
CASSFRPGITEAFF
>TRBV3-1/TRBV3-2|TRBJ2-7|.|.
TGTGCCAGCAGCCAAGAAGATCTTCGGGACGAGCAGTACTTC
CASSQEDLRDEQYF
>TRBV5-4|TRBJ1-1|.|.
TGTGCCAGCAGCTTTGGGAGCACTGAAGCTTTCTTT
CASSFGSTEAFF
>TRBV7-6|TRBJ1-4|once|.
TGTGCCAGCAGTTCCCGCGGAGGAACGAATGAAAAACTGTTTTTT
CASSSRGGTNEKLFF
>TRBV7-9|TRBJ1-5|.|.
TGTGCCAGCAGCCACGGACCGGTGGATCAGCCCCAGCATTTT
CASSHGPVDQPQHF
>TRBV7-9|TRBJ1-4|.|.
TGTGCCAGCAGCTCGGCCGCAACTAATGAAAAACTGTTTTTT
CASSSAATNEKLFF
>TRBV7-2|TRBJ1-3|.|.
TGTGCCAGCAGCCCATTTGTGCCTTCCCTGCTCTCTGGAAACACCATATATTTT
CASSPFVPSLLSGNTIYF
>TRBV7-8|TRBJ2-3|once|TRBD2
TGTGCCAGCAGCTTATTGCAGCGGGGGGCCCAGAGGGATACGCAGTATTTT
CASSLLQRGAQRDTQYF
>TRBV29-1|TRBJ2-1|.|TRBD1
TGCAGCGTTAGACAGGGGGGTAGCAATGAGCAGTTCTTC
CSVRQGGSNEQFF
>TRBV2|TRBJ1-1|few|.
TGTGCCAGCAGCGTAAAGATGAACACTGAAGCTTTCTTT
CASSVKMNTEAFF
>TRBV5-1|TRBJ2-5|.|TRBD1
TGCGCCAGCAGCTGGGGACAGGGAGGAAAAGAGACCCAGTACTTC
CASSWGQGGKETQYF
>TRBV4-1|TRBJ2-1|.|.
TGCGCCAGCAGCCAAGATGTGGGGAACAATGAGCAGTTCTTC
CASSQDVGNNEQFF
>TRBV6-5|TRBJ1-1|.|TRBD1
TGTGCCAGCAGGGAGACAGGGGGCGGGAACACTGAAGCTTTCTTT
CASRETGGGNTEAFF
>TRBV29-1|TRBJ2-3|.|.
TGCAGCGTTTCCCCTTCTCATAGCGATTTCGTTTATACGCAGTATTTT
CSVSPSHSDFVYTQYF
>TRBV7-8|TRBJ2-7|once|.
TGTGCCAGCAGCCGGGACTTCTCCTACGAGCAGTACTTC
CASSRDFSYEQYF
>TRBV19|TRBJ1-6|once|.
TGTGCCAGTAGTGCACTGGGGATGAATTCACCCCTCCACTTT
CASSALGMNSPLHF
>TRBV4-1|TRBJ1-5|.|.
TGCGCCAGCAGCCAACAGGGCTATCAGCCCCAGCATTTT
CASSQQGYQPQHF
>TRBV5-6|TRBJ2-7|.|.
TGTGCCAGCAGTTGGCAGCTAACCTACGAGCAGTACTTC
CASSWQLTYEQYF
>TRBV28|TRBJ1-4|.|TRBD1
TGTGCCAGCAGGAGGACAGGGGCTAATGAAAAACTGTTTTTT
CASRRTGANEKLFF